The T cell receptor (beta chain) under discussion was sequenced for a study of T cells expressing NK-cell markers. Background on the study: Sequencing of TCR beta repertoires drew on sorted CD3+CD56+NKG2C+, CD3+CD56+NKG2C- and CD3+CD56-NKG2C+ T cells. In the group of eight sequenced donors, seven were HCMV-seropositive and one was seronegative.

The V gene's germline CDR1 is SGHRS and CDR2 YFSETQ. The length of the CDR3 is 16 residues. TCRdb re-called the 5' RACE reads and shows each CDR3 protein once, DNA omitted. Recorded for this sample: 150,000 to 160,000 distinct CDR3 sequences. The rearrangement links TRBV5-1 to TRBJ1-1; checking the TCRdb D call of TRBD1 is not possible without DNA. Sequencing was done on a sample of blood T cells: a sorted CD56 or NKG2C T cell subset, CD4+ or CD8+ T cells, or bulk PBMC T cells (not recorded which). This receptor was identified in a woman aged 50 to 65 in good health. The CDR3: CASSLRTGAMNTEAFF.